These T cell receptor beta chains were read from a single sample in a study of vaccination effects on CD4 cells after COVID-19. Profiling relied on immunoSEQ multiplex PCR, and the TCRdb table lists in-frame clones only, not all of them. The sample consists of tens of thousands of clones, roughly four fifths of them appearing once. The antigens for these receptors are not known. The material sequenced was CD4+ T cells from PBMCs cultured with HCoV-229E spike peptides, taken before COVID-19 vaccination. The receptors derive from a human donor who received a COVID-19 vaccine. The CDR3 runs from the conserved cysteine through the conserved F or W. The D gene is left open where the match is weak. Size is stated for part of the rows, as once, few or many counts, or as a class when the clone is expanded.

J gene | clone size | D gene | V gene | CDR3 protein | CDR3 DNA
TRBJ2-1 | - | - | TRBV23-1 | CASSPEQARSSYNEQFF | TGCGCCAGCAGCCCGGAACAGGCGAGGAGCTCCTACAATGAGCAGTTCTTC
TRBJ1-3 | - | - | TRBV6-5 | CASSYSRQSSGNTIYF | TGTGCCAGCAGTTACTCGAGGCAAAGCTCTGGAAACACCATATATTTT
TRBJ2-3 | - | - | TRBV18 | CASSPPPRTDTQYF | TGTGCCAGCTCACCACCGCCCAGGACAGATACGCAGTATTTT
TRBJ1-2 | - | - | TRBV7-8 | CASSPFRAPLKVMNNYGYTF | TGTGCCAGCAGCCCATTCCGGGCTCCCCTGAAGGTTATGAATAACTATGGCTACACCTTC
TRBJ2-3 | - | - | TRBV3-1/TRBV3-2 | CASSHVADTQYF | TGTGCCAGCAGCCATGTAGCAGATACGCAGTATTTT
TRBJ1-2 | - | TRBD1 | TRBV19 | CASSPGTGRNYGYTF | TGTGCCAGTAGTCCTGGGACAGGGAGGAACTATGGCTACACCTTC
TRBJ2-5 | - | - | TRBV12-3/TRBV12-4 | CASSRRETQYF | TGTGCCAGCAGCCGCCGGGAGACCCAGTACTTC
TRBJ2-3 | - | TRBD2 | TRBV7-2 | CASSLANRLAGGSPEYF | TGTGCCAGCAGCTTAGCGAACAGACTAGCGGGGGGTTCCCCGGAGTATTTT
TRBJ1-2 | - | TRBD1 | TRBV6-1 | CASSDQWGQKGYGYTF | TGTGCCAGCAGTGACCAATGGGGACAGAAGGGGTATGGCTACACCTTC
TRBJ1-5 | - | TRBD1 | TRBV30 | CAWDTGGRQPQHF | TGTGCCTGGGACACAGGGGGCCGTCAGCCCCAGCATTTT
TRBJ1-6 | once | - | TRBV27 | CASSLSAQHNSPLHF | TGTGCCAGCAGTTTAAGTGCCCAGCACAATTCACCCCTCCACTTT
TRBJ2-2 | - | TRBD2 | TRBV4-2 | CASSQGLGGNPGELFF | TGTGCCAGCAGCCAAGGCTTGGGGGGGAACCCCGGGGAGCTGTTTTTT
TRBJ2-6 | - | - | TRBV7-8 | CASSRSGGSGGANVLTF | TGTGCCAGCAGCCGTTCCGGGGGATCGGGCGGGGCCAACGTCCTGACTTTC
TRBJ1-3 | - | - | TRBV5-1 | CASSPQISGNTIYF | TGCGCCAGCAGCCCGCAGATCTCTGGAAACACCATATATTTT
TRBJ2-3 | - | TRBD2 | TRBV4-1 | CASSQVGASGGARTDTQYF | TGCGCCAGCAGCCAAGTTGGAGCTAGCGGGGGGGCCCGCACAGATACGCAGTATTTT
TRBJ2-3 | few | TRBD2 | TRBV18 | CASSSTSGFTDTQYF | TGTGCCAGCTCATCGACTAGCGGATTCACAGATACGCAGTATTTT
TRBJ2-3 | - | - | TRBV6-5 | CASSPIRVRADTQYF | TGTGCCAGCAGTCCGATTAGGGTTAGGGCAGATACGCAGTATTTT
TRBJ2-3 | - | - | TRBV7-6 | CASSRDASTDTQYF | TGTGCCAGCAGCAGAGACGCTAGCACAGATACGCAGTATTTT
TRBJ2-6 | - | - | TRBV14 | CASSPKGLPSGANVLTF | TGTGCCAGCAGCCCCAAGGGCCTACCTTCTGGGGCCAACGTCCTGACTTTC
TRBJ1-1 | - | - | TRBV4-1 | CASSQAGSHTEAFF | TGCGCCAGCAGCCAAGCCGGGAGTCACACTGAAGCTTTCTTT
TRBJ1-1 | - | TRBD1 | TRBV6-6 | CASSYRDRGKSEAFF | TGTGCCAGCAGTTACCGGGACAGGGGTAAGTCTGAAGCTTTCTTT
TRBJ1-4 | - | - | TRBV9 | CASSDGLANEKLFF | TGTGCCAGCAGCGACGGTTTGGCTAATGAAAAACTGTTTTTT
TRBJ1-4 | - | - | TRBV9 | CASSADPDEKLFF | TGTGCCAGCAGCGCCGACCCTGATGAAAAACTGTTTTTT
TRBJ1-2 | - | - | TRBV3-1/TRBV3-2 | CASSQLRAGYTF | TGTGCCAGCAGCCAACTGCGGGCTGGCTACACCTTC
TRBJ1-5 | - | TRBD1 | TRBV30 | CACAGGRNQPQHF | TGTGCCTGTGCAGGGGGACGCAATCAGCCCCAGCATTTT
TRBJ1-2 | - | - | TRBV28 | CASSLSPNYGYTF | TGTGCCAGCAGTTTATCTCCTAACTATGGCTACACCTTC
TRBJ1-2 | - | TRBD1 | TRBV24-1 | CATSDRDSNYGYTF | TGTGCCACCAGTGATCGGGACAGTAACTATGGCTACACCTTC
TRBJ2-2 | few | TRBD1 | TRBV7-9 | CASSPRQGSAGELFF | TGTGCCAGCAGCCCACGACAGGGATCTGCCGGGGAGCTGTTTTTT
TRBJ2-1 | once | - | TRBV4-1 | CASQPADRNEQFF | TGCGCCAGCCAGCCGGCCGATCGCAATGAGCAGTTCTTC
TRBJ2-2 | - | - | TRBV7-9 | CASSLEGAGELFF | TGTGCCAGCAGCTTAGAGGGAGCCGGGGAGCTGTTTTTT
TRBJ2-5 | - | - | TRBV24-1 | CATRDTSPETQYF | TGTGCCACCAGGGACACCTCTCCGGAGACCCAGTACTTC
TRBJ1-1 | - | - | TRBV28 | CASSLQGIGNTEAFF | TGTGCCAGCAGTTTACAGGGGATCGGGAACACTGAAGCTTTCTTT
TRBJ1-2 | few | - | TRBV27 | CASSSQRANYGYTF | TGTGCCAGCAGTTCACAGCGGGCTAACTATGGCTACACCTTC
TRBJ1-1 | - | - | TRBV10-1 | CASRPTVTSTEAFF | TGCGCCAGCAGACCGACAGTGACCAGCACTGAAGCTTTCTTT
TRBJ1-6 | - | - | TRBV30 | CAWSKGNNSPLHF | TGTGCCTGGAGTAAAGGGAATAATTCACCCCTCCACTTT
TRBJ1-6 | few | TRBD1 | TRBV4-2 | CASSLVSGTGVSYNSPLHF | TGTGCCAGCAGCCTCGTATCCGGGACAGGGGTCTCCTATAATTCACCCCTCCACTTT
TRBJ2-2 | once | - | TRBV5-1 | CASSLEVTGELFF | TGCGCCAGCAGCTTGGAGGTCACCGGGGAGCTGTTTTTT
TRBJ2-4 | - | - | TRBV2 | CASTTGQGDIQYF | TGTGCCAGCACCACGGGGCAGGGCGACATTCAGTACTTC
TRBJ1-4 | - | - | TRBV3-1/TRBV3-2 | CASSPGLILFF | TGTGCCAGCAGCCCCGGACTCATACTGTTTTTT
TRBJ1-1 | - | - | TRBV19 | CASSVGVRMNTEAFF | TGTGCCAGTAGTGTAGGGGTGAGGATGAACACTGAAGCTTTCTTT
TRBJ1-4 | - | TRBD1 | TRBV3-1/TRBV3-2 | CASSLHTGQNEKLFF | TGTGCCAGCAGCCTGCACACGGGACAGAATGAAAAACTGTTTTTT
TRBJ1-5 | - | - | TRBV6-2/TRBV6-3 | CASSYSLPRTARHF | TGTGCCAGCAGTTACTCCTTACCTCGGACAGCTCGACATTTT
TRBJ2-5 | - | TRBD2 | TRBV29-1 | CSLSRTSGKETQYF | TGCAGCCTATCGAGGACTAGCGGCAAAGAGACCCAGTACTTC
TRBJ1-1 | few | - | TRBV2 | CASSVLDGTEAFF | TGTGCCAGCAGTGTTCTGGACGGCACTGAAGCTTTCTTT
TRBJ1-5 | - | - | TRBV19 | CASSMFQGPYQPQHF | TGTGCCAGTAGTATGTTTCAGGGTCCCTATCAGCCCCAGCATTTT
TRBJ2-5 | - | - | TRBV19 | CASSPFRRGTGQNLQETQYF | TGTGCCAGTAGTCCCTTCCGTCGAGGAACCGGACAAAACCTCCAAGAGACCCAGTACTTC
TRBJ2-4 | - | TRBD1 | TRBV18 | CASSTDRGNIQYF | TGTGCCAGCTCAACCGACAGGGGAAACATTCAGTACTTC
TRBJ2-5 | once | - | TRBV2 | CASSEFLGGLGETQYF | TGTGCCAGCAGTGAATTCCTTGGGGGGTTGGGGGAGACCCAGTACTTC
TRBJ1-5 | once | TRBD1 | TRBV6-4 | CASSIDRVKLGSNQPQHF | TGTGCCAGCAGTATCGACAGGGTGAAGCTCGGTAGCAATCAGCCCCAGCATTTT
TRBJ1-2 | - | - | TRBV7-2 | CASSPIPGVYGYTF | TGTGCCAGCAGCCCAATACCCGGTGTCTATGGCTACACCTTC
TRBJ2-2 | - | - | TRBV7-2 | CASSLAGFNPGELFF | TGTGCCAGCAGCTTAGCAGGGTTTAACCCCGGGGAGCTGTTTTTT
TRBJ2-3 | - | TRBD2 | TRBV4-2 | CASSQALAGGTDTQYF | TGTGCCAGCAGCCAAGCTCTAGCGGGGGGCACAGATACGCAGTATTTT